The present T cell receptor (beta chain) was sequenced within a study of blood T cells in healthy people across ages. Every donor provided around 9.3 milliliters of peripheral blood. Total RNA, at least 5.5 micrograms per sample, was extracted from PBMCs. Germline values: CDR1 DFQATT, CDR2 SNEGSKA (reference sequence). The CDR3 is 16 amino acids. V trimming: 1 base; J trimming: 11 bases; junction bases outside the gene matches: 17. Regarding the study as a whole: PBMCs that were unsorted prevented a conclusive naive versus antigen-experienced comparison. Researchers deemed the diversity estimates from one million T cells underestimates.

For the second PCR, which ran for 7 to 11 cycles, a sample-barcoded 5' primer and a J-beta primer mix were used. TCRdb used MiXCR to reprocess the 5' RACE reads, holding one entry per CDR3 protein. The data hold roughly 680,000 distinct CDR3 sequences, with over 40% observed a single time. Notes on this clonotype: Its antigen is as yet unknown. Since a much larger clone is just one base distant, this may be a read error.

Sequencing was done on a sample of blood. The chain uses TRBV20-1 and TRBJ2-5; the match to TRBD2 covers 9 bases. The sequence came from a woman aged 80 or over in good health. The CDR3 here is CSARGIQLAGSNEQYF. CDR3 DNA sequence: TGCAGTGCTAGAGGAATCCAACTAGCGGGTTCCAATGAGCAGTACTTC.